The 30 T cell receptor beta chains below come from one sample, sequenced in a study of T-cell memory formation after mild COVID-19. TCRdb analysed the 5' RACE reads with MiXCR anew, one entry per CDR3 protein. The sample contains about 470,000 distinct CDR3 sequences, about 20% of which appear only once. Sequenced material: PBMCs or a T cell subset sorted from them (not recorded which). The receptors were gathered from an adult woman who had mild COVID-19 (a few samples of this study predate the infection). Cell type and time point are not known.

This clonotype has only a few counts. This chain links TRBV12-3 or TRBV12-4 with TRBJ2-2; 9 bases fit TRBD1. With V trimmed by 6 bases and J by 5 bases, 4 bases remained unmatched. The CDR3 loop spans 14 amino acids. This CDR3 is CASRGDRETGELFF. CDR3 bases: TGTGCCAGCAGAGGGGACAGGGAGACCGGGGAGCTGTTTTTT.

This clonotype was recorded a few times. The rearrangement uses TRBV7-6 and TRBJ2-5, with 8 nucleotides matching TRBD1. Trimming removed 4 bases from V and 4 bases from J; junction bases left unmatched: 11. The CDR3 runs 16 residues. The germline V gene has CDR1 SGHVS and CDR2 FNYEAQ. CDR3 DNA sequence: TGTGCCAGCAGCTCATATCCGGGACAGGTTTTAGAGACCCAGTACTTC. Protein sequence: CASSSYPGQVLETQYF.

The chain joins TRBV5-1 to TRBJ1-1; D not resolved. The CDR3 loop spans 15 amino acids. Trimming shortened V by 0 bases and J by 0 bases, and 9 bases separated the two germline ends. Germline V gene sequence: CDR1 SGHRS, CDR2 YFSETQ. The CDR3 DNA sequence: TGCGCCAGCAGCTTGGGTCAGATTATGAACACTGAAGCTTTCTTT. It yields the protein CASSLGQIMNTEAFF.

CDR3 nucleotides: TGTGCCAGCAGCGTAGGGGTTCCTGGGGCTGAGCAGTTCTTC. Residues: CASSVGVPGAEQFF. The rearrangement uses TRBV9 and TRBJ2-1; D may be TRBD1 (5 bases). V was clipped by 0 bases and J by 9 bases, with 13 bases between them. CDR1 is SGDLS and CDR2 is YYNGEE in the germline V gene. The CDR3 extends over 14 amino acids. Looking up the rest from reference TRBV9 and TRBJ2-1 gives the full variable domain: DSGVTQTPKHLITATGQRVTLRCSPRSGDLSVYWYQQSLDQGLQFLIQYYNGEERAKGNILERFSAQQFPDLHSELNLSSLELGDSALYFCASSVGVPGAEQFFGPGTRLTVL.

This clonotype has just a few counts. CDR3 residues: CATSARGVRYNEQFF. In DNA form, the CDR3 reads TGTGCCACTTCGGCTCGGGGTGTGCGGTACAATGAGCAGTTCTTC. V is TRBV24-1 and J is TRBJ2-1; a weak D match, TRBD2 (5 bases). V was cut by 10 bases and J by 4 bases, with 19 bases left in between. Germline CDR1 and CDR2: KGHDR and SFDVKD. This CDR3 has 15 amino acids.

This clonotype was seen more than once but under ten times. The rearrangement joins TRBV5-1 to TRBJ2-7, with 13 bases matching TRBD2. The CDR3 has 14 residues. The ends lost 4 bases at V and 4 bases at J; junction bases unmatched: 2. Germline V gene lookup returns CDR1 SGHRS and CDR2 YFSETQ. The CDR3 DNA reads TGCGCCAGCAGCAGACTAGCGGGGGGATACGAGCAGTACTTC. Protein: CASSRLAGGYEQYF.

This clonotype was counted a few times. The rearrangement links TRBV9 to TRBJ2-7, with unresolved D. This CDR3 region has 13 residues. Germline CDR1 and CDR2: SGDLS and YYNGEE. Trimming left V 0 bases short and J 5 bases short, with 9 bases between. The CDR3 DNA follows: TGTGCCAGCAGCGTAGGGGGATTCGACGAGCAGTACTTC. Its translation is CASSVGGFDEQYF.

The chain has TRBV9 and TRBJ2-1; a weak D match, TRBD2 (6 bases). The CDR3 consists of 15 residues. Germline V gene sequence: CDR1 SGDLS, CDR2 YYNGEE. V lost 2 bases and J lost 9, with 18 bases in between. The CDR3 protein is CASSVDGTPLSEQFF. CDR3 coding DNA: TGTGCCAGCAGCGTGGACGGGACTCCCCTGAGTGAGCAGTTCTTC.

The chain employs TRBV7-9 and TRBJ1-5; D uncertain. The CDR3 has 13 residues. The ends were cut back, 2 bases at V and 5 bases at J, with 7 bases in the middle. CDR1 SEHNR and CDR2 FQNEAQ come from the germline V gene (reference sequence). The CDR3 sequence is CASSLFEDQPQHF. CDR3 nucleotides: TGTGCCAGCAGCTTATTCGAGGATCAGCCCCAGCATTTT.

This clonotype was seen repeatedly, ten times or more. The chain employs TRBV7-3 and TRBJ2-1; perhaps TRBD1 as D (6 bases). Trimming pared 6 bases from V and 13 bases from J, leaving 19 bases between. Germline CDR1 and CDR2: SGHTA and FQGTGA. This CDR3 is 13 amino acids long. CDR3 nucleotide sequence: TGTGCCAGCAGTCCCCAGCAGGGGCTTGCCCAGTTCTTC. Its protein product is CASSPQQGLAQFF.

CDR3 residues: CSAETSGNEQFF. The CDR3 nucleotides are TGCAGCGCGGAGACTAGCGGCAATGAGCAGTTCTTC. V is TRBV29-1 and J is TRBJ2-1; 9 bases fit TRBD2. J lost 6 bases, V lost 7 bases, and 4 bases had no gene match. The germline gives CDR1 SQVTM, CDR2 ANQGSEA. The CDR3 consists of 12 residues.

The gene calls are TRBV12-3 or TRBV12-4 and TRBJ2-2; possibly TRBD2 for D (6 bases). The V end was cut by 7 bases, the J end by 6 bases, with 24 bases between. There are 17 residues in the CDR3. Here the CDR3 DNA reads TGTGCCAGCAATCACTATCGGGTACTAGCCTCGGCCGGGGAGCTGTTTTTT. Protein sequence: CASNHYRVLASAGELFF.

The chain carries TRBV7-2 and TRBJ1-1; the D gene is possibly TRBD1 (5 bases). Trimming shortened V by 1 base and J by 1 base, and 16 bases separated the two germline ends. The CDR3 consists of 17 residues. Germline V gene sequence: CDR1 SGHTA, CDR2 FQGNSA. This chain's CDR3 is CASSLESRGRKNTEAFF. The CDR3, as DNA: TGTGCCAGCAGCTTAGAGTCACGGGGCAGGAAGAACACTGAAGCTTTCTTT. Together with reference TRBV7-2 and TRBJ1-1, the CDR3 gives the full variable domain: GAGVSQSPSNKVTEKGKDVELRCDPISGHTALYWYRQSLGQGLEFLIYFQGNSAPDKSGLPSDRFSAERTGGSVSTLTIQRTQQEDSAVYLCASSLESRGRKNTEAFFGQGTRLTVV.

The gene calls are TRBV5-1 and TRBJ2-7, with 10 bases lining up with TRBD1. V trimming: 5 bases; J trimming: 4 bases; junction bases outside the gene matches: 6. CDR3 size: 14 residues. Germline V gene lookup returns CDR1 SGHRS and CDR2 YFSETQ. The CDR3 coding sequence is TGCGCCAGCAGACTGACAGGGGGCACGTACGAGCAGTACTTC. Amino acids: CASRLTGGTYEQYF.

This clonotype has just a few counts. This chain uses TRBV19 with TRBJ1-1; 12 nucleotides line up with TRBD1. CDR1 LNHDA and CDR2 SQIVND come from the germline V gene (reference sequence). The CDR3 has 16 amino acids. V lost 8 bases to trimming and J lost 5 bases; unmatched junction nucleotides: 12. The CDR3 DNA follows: TGTGCCAGTGAGATCGGGACAGGGGGCTGGAGAACTGAAGCTTTCTTT. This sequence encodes CASEIGTGGWRTEAFF.

The CDR3 loop is CASSPGPGPGTAYEQYF. In DNA form, the CDR3 reads TGTGCCAGCAGCCCGGGGCCGGGACCCGGAACCGCCTACGAGCAGTACTTC. The chain carries TRBV13 and TRBJ2-7; D may match TRBD1 or TRBD2 (5 bases each). The CDR3 spans 17 residues. The V and J ends lost 5 bases and 2 bases respectively, with 22 bases between them. Germline loops: CDR1 PRHDT, CDR2 FYEKMQ (reference sequence).

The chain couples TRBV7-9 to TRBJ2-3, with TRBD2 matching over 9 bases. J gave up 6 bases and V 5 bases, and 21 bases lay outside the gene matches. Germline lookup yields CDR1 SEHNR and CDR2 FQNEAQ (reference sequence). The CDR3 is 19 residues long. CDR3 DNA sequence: TGTGCCAGCAGCCTACTACCGGGAGATAGCGGGGGATTGTTCGATACGCAGTATTTT. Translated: CASSLLPGDSGGLFDTQYF.

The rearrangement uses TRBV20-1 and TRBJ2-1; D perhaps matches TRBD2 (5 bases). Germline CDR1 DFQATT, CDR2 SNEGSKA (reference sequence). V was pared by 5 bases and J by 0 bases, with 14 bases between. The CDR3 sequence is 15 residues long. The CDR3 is CSAHKRSSSYNEQFF. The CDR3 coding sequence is TGCAGTGCTCATAAGCGGTCTAGCTCCTACAATGAGCAGTTCTTC.

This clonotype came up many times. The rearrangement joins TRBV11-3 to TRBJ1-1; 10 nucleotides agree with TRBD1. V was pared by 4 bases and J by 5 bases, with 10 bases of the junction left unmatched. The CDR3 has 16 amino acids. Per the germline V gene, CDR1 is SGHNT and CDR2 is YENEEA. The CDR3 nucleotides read TGTGCCAGCAGCTCCGCCCGACAGGGGGCCGGGACTGAAGCTTTCTTT. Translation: CASSSARQGAGTEAFF.

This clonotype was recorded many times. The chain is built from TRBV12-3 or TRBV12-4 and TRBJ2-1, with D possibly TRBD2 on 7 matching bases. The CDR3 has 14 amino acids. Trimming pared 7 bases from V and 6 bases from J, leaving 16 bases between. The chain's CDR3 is CASMRGGLFNEQFF. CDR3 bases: TGTGCCAGCATGAGGGGGGGCCTCTTCAATGAGCAGTTCTTC.

The CDR3 DNA follows: TGTGCCAGCAGTCGCGAGTTGGAGGGCTACACCTTC. It translates to CASSRELEGYTF. The rearrangement links TRBV2 to TRBJ1-2; D gene uncertain. Trimming took 5 bases from V and 8 from J, leaving 12 bases between them. The CDR3 consists of 12 residues. CDR1 SNHLY and CDR2 FYNNEI come from the germline V gene.

The CDR3, as DNA: TGTGCCAGCTCACCACCCAGGCCCGTCGGGAGCACAGATACGCAGTATTTT. Its protein product is CASSPPRPVGSTDTQYF. This chain joins TRBV18 and TRBJ2-3, with D hard to call. The V end lost 0 bases, the J end lost 0 bases, and 13 bases lay between the germline ends. Germline V gives CDR1 KGHSH, CDR2 LQKENI. The CDR3 is made up of 17 amino acids.

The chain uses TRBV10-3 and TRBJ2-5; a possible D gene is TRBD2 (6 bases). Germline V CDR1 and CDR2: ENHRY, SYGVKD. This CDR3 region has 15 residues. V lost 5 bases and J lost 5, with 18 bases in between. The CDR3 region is CAISPSGGHFETQYF. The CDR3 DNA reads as TGTGCCATCAGTCCGTCTGGAGGGCATTTCGAGACCCAGTACTTC.

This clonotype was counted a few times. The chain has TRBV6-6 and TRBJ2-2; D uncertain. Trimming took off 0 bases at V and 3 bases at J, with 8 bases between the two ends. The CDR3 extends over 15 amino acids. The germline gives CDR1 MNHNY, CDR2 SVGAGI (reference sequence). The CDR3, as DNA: TGTGCCAGCAGTTACTCGGAATACCACACCGGGGAGCTGTTTTTT. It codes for CASSYSEYHTGELFF.

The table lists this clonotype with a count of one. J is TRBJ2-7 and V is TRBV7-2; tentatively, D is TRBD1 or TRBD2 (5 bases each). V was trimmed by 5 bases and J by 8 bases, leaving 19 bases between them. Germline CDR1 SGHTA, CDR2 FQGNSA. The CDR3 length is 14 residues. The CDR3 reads CASSPGTGTPKQYF. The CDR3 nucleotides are TGTGCCAGCAGCCCCGGGACGGGAACCCCGAAGCAGTACTTC.

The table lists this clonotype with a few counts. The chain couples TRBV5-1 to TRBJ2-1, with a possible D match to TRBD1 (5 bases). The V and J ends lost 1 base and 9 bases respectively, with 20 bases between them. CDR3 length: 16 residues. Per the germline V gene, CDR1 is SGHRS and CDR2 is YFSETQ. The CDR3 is CASSLKRGQGPFEQFF. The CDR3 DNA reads TGCGCCAGCAGCTTGAAGAGAGGCCAGGGCCCCTTTGAGCAGTTCTTC.

Here the CDR3 DNA reads TGTGCCAGCACCAGGTCTGACAGGGGAGATCCTCACTCCTACGAGCAGTACTTC. Translation: CASTRSDRGDPHSYEQYF. The chain carries TRBV12-3 or TRBV12-4 and TRBJ2-7, with TRBD1 matching 8 bases. CDR3 size: 18 residues. V lost 7 bases and J lost 0; bases outside the gene matches: 17.

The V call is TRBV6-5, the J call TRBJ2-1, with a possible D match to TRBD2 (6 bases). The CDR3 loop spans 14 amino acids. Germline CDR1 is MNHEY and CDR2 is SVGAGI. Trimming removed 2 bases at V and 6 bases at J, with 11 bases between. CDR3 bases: TGTGCCAGCAGTTACGGCGGGACGGGCAATGAGCAGTTCTTC. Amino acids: CASSYGGTGNEQFF.

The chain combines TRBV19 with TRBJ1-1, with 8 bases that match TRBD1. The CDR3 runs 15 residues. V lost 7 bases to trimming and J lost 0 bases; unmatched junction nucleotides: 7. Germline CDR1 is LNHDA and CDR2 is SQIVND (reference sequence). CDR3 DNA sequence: TGTGCCAGTACCTACGGACAGGGAATGAACACTGAAGCTTTCTTT. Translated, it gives CASTYGQGMNTEAFF.

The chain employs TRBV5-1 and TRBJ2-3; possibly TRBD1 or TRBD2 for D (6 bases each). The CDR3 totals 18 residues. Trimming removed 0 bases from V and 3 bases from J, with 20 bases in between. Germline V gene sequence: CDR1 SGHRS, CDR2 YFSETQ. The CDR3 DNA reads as TGCGCCAGCAGCTTGGCCACGGGGGCCCCGAGGGGGACAGATACGCAGTATTTT. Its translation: CASSLATGAPRGTDTQYF. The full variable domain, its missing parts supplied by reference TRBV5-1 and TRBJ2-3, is KAGVTQTPRYLIKTRGQQVTLSCSPISGHRSVSWYQQTPGQGLQFLFEYFSETQRNKGNFPGRFSGRQFSNSRSEMNVSTLELGDSALYLCASSLATGAPRGTDTQYFGPGTRLTVL.